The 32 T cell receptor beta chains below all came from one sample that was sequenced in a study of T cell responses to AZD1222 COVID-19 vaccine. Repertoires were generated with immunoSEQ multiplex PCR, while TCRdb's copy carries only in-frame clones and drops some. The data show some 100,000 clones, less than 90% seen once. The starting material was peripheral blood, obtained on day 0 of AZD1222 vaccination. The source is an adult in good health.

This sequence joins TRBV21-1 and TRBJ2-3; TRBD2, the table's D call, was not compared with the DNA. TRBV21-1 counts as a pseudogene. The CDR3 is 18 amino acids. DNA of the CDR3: TGTGCCAGCAGCAAAGGGGATAGCGGGGCCAGGGGGACAGATACGCAGTATTTT. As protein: CASSKGDSGARGTDTQYF.

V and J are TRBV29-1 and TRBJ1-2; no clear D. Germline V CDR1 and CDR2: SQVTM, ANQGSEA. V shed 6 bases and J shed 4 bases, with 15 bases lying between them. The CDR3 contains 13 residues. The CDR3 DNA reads TGCAGCGTCGGCGAGCCGGACGCCTATGGCTACACCTTC. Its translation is CSVGEPDAYGYTF.

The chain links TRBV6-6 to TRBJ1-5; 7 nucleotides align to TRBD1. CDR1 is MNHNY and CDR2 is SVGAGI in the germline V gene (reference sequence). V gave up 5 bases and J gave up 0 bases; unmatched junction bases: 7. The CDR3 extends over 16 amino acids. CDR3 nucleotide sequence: TGTGCCAGCAGTCACCTGGGACAGTATAGCAATCAGCCCCAGCATTTT. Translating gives CASSHLGQYSNQPQHF.

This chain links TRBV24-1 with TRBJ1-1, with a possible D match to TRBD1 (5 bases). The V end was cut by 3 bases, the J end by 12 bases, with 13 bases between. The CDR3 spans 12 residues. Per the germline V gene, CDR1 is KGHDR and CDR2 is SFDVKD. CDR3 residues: CATSDAGDRTFF. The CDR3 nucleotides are TGTGCCACCAGTGATGCGGGGGATAGGACTTTCTTT.

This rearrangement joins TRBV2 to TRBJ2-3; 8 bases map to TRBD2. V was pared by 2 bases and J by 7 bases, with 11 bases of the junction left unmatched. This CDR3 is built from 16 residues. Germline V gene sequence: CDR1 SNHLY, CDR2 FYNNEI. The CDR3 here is CASSERLGGSGNTQYF. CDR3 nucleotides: TGTGCCAGCAGTGAAAGGTTAGGCGGTAGCGGGAATACGCAGTATTTT.

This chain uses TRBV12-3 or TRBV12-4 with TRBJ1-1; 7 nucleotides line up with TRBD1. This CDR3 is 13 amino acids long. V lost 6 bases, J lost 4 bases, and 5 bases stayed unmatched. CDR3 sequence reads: CASSHRGGTEAFF. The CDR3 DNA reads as TGTGCCAGCAGCCACAGGGGAGGCACTGAAGCTTTCTTT.

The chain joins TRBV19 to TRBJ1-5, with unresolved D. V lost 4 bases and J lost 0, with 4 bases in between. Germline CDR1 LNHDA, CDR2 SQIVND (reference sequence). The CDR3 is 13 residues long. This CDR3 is CASSRSSNQPQHF. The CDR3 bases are TGTGCCAGTAGTAGGAGTAGCAATCAGCCCCAGCATTTT.

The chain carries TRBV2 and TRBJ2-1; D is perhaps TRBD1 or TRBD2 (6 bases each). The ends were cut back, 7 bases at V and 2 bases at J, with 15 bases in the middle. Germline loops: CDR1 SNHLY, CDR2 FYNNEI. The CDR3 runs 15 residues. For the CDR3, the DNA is TGTGCCAGCACCAAAGAGGGGGGTACCTACAATGAGCAGTTCTTC. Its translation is CASTKEGGTYNEQFF.

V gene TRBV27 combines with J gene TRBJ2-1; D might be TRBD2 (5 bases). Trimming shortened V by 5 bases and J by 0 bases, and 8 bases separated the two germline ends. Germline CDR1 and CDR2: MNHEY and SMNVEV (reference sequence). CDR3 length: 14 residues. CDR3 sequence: CASSTGSSYNEQFF. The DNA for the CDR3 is TGTGCCAGCAGTACTGGGAGCTCCTACAATGAGCAGTTCTTC.

CDR3 nucleotide sequence: TGTGCCAGCAGCTTTGAAGGGACTTCCCAAGAGACCCAGTACTTC. The encoded protein is CASSFEGTSQETQYF. V and J are TRBV5-8 and TRBJ2-5; D is possibly TRBD2 (6 bases). The CDR3 spans 15 residues. CDR1 SGHTS and CDR2 YDEGEE come from the germline V gene. V lost 2 bases, J lost 1 base, and 12 bases lay in between.

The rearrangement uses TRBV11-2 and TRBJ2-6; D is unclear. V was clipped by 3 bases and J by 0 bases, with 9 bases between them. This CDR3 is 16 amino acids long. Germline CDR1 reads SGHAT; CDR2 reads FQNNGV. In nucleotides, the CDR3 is TGTGCCAGCAGCTTTCAACGGCGCTCTGGGGCCAACGTCCTGACTTTC. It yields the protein CASSFQRRSGANVLTF.

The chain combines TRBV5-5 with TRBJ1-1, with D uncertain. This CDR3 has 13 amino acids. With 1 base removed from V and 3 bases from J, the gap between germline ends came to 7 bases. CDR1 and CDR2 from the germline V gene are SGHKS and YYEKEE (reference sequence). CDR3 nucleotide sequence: TGTGCCAGCAGCTTGTACAGAGACACTGAAGCTTTCTTT. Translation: CASSLYRDTEAFF.

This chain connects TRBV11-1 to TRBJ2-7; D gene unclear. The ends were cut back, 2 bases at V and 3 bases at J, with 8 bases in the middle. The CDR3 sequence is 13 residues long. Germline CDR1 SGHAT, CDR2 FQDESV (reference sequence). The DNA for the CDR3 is TGTGCCAGCAGCTTATGGCGGAGCTACGAGCAGTACTTC. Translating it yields CASSLWRSYEQYF.

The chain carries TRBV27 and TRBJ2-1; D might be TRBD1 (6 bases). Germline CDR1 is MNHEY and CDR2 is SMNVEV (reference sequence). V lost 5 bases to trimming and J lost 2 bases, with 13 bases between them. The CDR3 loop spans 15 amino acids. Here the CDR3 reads CASSPRQATYNEQFF. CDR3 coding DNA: TGTGCCAGCAGTCCACGACAGGCTACCTACAATGAGCAGTTCTTC.

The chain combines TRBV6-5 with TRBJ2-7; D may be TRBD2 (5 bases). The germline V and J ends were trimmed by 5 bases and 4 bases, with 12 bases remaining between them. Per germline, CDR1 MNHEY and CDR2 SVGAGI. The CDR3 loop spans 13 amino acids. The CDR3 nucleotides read TGTGCCAGCAGTCGGTCGAGGGATTACGAGCAGTACTTC. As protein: CASSRSRDYEQYF.

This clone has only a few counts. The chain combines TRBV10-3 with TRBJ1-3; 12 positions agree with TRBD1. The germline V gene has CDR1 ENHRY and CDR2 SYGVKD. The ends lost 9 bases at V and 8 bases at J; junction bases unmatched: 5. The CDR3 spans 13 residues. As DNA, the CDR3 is TGTGCCATTGGGACAGGGGGCTCTGACACCATATATTTT. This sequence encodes CAIGTGGSDTIYF.

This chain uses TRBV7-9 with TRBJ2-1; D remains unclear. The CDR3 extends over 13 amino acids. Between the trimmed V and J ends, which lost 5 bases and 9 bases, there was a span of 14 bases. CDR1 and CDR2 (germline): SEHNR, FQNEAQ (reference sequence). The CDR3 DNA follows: TGTGCCAGCAGCCAACGAACGAGTGGTGAGCAGTTCTTC. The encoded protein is CASSQRTSGEQFF.

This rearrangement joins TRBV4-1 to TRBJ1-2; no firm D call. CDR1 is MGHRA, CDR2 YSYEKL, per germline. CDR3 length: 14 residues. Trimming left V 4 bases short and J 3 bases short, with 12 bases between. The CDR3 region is CASSPTGQDYGYTF. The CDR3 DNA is TGCGCCAGCAGCCCGACCGGTCAGGACTATGGCTACACCTTC.

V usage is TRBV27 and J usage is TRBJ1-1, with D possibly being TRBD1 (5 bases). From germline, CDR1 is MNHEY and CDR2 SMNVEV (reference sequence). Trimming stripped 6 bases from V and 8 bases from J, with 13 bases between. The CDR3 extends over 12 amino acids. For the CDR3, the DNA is TGTGCCAGCAGCAGGGTGGTTGGCGAAGCTTTCTTT. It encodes CASSRVVGEAFF.

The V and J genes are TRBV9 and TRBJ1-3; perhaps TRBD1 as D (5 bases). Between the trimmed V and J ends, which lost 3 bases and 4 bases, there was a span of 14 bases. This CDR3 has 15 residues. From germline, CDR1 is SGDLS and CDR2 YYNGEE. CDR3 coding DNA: TGTGCCAGCAGCGGGCAGGGTGTAAGAGGAAACACCATATATTTT. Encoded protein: CASSGQGVRGNTIYF.

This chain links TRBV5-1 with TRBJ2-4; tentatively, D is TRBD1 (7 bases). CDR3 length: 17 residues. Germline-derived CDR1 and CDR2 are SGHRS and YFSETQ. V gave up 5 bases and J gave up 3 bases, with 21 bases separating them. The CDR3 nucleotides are TGCGCCAGCAGTATTCCTCAGGGGGACTTTGGCAAAAACATTCAGTACTTC. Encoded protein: CASSIPQGDFGKNIQYF. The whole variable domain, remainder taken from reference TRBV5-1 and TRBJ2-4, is KAGVTQTPRYLIKTRGQQVTLSCSPISGHRSVSWYQQTPGQGLQFLFEYFSETQRNKGNFPGRFSGRQFSNSRSEMNVSTLELGDSALYLCASSIPQGDFGKNIQYFGAGTRLSVL.

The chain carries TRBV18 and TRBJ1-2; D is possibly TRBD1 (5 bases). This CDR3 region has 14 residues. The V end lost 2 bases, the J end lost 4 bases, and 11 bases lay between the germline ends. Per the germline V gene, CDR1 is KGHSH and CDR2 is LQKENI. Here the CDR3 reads CASSPGTGPYGYTF. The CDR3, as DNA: TGTGCCAGCTCACCAGGGACGGGTCCCTATGGCTACACCTTC.

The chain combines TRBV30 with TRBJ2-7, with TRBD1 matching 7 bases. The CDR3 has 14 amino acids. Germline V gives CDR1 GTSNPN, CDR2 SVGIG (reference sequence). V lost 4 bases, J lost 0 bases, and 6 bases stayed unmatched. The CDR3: CAWKPTGSSYEQYF. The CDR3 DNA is TGTGCCTGGAAACCGACAGGGTCCTCCTACGAGCAGTACTTC.

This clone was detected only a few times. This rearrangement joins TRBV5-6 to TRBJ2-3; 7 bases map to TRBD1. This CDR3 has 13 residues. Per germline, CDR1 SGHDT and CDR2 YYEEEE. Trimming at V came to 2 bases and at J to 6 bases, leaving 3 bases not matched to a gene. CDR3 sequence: CASSFTGADTQYF. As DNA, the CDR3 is TGTGCCAGCAGCTTTACAGGGGCGGATACGCAGTATTTT.

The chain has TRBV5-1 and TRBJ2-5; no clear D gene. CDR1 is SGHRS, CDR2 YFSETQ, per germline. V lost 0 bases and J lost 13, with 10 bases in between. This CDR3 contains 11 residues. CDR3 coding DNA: TGCGCCAGCAGCTTGGCCGGCCGGGCGTACTTC. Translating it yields CASSLAGRAYF.

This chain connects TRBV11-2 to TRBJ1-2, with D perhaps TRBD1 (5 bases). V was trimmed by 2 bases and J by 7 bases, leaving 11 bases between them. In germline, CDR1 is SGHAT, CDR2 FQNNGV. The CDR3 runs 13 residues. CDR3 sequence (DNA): TGTGCCAGCAGCTTATCAGGGAGTGGTGGCTACACCTTC. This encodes CASSLSGSGGYTF. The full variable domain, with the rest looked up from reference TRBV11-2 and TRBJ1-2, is EAGVAQSPRYKIIEKRQSVAFWCNPISGHATLYWYQQILGQGPKLLIQFQNNGVVDDSQLPKDRFSAERLKGVDSTLKIQPAKLEDSAVYLCASSLSGSGGYTFGSGTRLTVV.

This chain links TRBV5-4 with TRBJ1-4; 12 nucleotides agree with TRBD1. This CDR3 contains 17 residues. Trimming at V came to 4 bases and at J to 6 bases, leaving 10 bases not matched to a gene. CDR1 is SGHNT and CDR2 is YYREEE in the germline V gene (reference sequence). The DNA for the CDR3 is TGTGCCAGCAGCGGTGACGGGACAGGGGGCCCCCATGAAAAACTGTTTTTT. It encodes CASSGDGTGGPHEKLFF. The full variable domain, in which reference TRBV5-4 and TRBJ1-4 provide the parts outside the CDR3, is ETGVTQSPTHLIKTRGQQVTLRCSSQSGHNTVSWYQQALGQGPQFIFQYYREEENGRGNFPPRFSGLQFPNYSSELNVNALELDDSALYLCASSGDGTGGPHEKLFFGSGTQLSVL.

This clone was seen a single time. The CDR3 DNA is TGTGCCAGCAGCTTAGGGGTAGGGGAGGCTTTCTTT. Its translation is CASSLGVGEAFF. The chain carries TRBV11-2 and TRBJ1-1; possibly TRBD1 for D (5 bases). V was trimmed by 1 base and J by 11 bases, leaving 11 bases between them. The CDR3 is 12 amino acids. Germline V CDR1 and CDR2: SGHAT, FQNNGV.

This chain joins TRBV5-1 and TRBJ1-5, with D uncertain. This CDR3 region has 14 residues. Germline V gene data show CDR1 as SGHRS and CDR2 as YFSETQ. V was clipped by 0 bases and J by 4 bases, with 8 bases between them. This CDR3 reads CASSLGLENQPQHF. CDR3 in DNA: TGCGCCAGCAGCTTGGGACTGGAAAATCAGCCCCAGCATTTT.

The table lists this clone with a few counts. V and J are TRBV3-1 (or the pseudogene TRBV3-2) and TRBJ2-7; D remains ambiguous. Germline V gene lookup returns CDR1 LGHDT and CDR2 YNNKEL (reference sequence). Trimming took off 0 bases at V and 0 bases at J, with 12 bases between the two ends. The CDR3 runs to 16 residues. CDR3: CASSQELAEHSYEQYF. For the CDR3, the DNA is TGTGCCAGCAGCCAAGAGCTGGCCGAACACTCCTACGAGCAGTACTTC.

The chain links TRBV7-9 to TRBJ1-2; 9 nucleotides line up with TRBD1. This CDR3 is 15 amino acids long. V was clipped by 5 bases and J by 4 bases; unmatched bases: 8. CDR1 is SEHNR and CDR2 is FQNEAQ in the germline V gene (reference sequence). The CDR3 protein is CASSMGQGLSYGYTF. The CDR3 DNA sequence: TGTGCCAGCAGCATGGGACAGGGTCTTTCCTATGGCTACACCTTC.

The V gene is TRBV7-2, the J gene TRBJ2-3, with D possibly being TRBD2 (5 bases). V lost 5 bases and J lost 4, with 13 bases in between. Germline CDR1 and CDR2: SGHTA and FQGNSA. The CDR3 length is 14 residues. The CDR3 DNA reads TGTGCCAGCAGCAGGCGGACTGTCCCAGATACGCAGTATTTT. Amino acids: CASSRRTVPDTQYF.